This TCR beta chain emerged from a study of graft-versus-host responses after intestinal transplantation. About the study: Those transplanted obtained multivisceral, liver-intestinal, or isolated intestinal grafts. General study points: Levels of circulating GvH clones at their peak were associated with early post-transplant HvG declines. Ileal or blood samples showed some GvH clones first, and such clones were also found in recipient marrow.

Only in-frame clones appear in the TCRdb table, and some are missing; sequencing was by immunoSEQ multiplex PCR. The sample carries over 100,000 clones, around 90% recorded once. On this clone itself: Its antigen is as yet unknown.

This CDR3 has 15 residues. CDR1 and CDR2 (germline): MDHEN, SYDVKM. V shed 6 bases and J shed 0 bases, with 14 bases lying between them. Specimen: unstimulated CD4+ T cells sorted from spleen or lymph node cells, collected before transplant. The receptor's source is a human donor who was the organ donor for an intestinal transplant. The chain joins TRBV28 to TRBJ1-2; possibly TRBD1 for D (5 bases). The DNA of the CDR3 is TGTGCCAGCAGAGACGGACAAAAAACTAACTATGGCTACACCTTC. Translation gives CASRDGQKTNYGYTF.